This T cell receptor beta chain was captured by sequencing in a study of identical twins. In its sample, this clonotype was seen a few times. The CDR3 spans 12 residues. Germline CDR1 SGHDN, CDR2 FVKESK. V was shortened by 4 bases and J by 13 bases, with 14 bases between the two germline ends. TCRdb re-called the 5' RACE reads with MiXCR, one entry per CDR3 protein. The repertoire holds a few hundred thousand distinct CDR3 sequences, with just under 10% as singletons. There were only healthy Caucasians among the donors. The data also belong to a second study, concerning yellow fever vaccine responses in identical twins.

The sequenced sample was PBMCs. The sequence derives from a woman between 18 and 29 years old in good health. This sequence joins TRBV14 and TRBJ2-1; D possibly corresponds to TRBD2 (6 bases). The CDR3 DNA is TGTGCCAGCAGCCCCCCGATGGGACTCCAGTTCTTC. Translated: CASSPPMGLQFF.